The present T cell receptor (beta chain) was sequenced within a study of T cell repertoires in cytomegalovirus infection. Trimming stripped 2 bases from V and 10 bases from J, with 11 bases between. The CDR3 has 12 residues. Germline loops: CDR1 SEHNR, CDR2 FQNEAQ (reference sequence). This clonotype is a singleton in its sample. TCRdb used MiXCR to reprocess the reads, holding one entry per CDR3 protein. The repertoire holds about 240,000 distinct CDR3 sequences, with around an eighth as singletons. The sample taken for sequencing was PBMCs. The J gene is TRBJ1-2, the V gene TRBV7-9; D uncertain. This TCR was sampled from a human donor in good health (CMV status not recorded). Some clones in this sample may be carry-over from other donors' samples. CDR3 DNA: TGTGCCAGCAGCTTAATGAAGGATGACTACACCTTC. Residues: CASSLMKDDYTF.